The clone carrying this T cell receptor (beta chain) was counted a few times. This entry is derived from a study of identical twins. CDR3 length: 14 amino acids. In germline, CDR1 is SNHLY, CDR2 FYNNEI. V was trimmed by 0 bases and J by 2 bases, leaving 8 bases between them. A single record per CDR3 protein comes from TCRdb applying MiXCR to the 5' RACE reads. This sample has 650,000 to 750,000 distinct CDR3 sequences, with approximately 21% found just once. Separately, the same data were catalogued under a study of T cells expressing NK-cell markers.

The sample was PBMCs. The TCR originated in a woman aged 18-29 years in good health. The chain is built from TRBV2 and TRBJ2-7, with a tentative D call TRBD2 (6 bases). The CDR3 here is CASSEAGGTYEQYF. In DNA, the CDR3 is TGTGCCAGCAGTGAAGCAGGCGGGACCTACGAGCAGTACTTC.